The rows below give T cell receptor beta chains drawn from one sample of a study of cytomegalovirus exposure and HLA in healthy donors. Profiling relied on immunoSEQ multiplex PCR, and the TCRdb table lists in-frame clones only, not all of them. The table records 260,000 or so clones, 90% of them present only once. Sequencing was done on a sample of PBMCs. All receptors come from a woman aged 25 to 45 in good health and CMV-seronegative. CDR3s include the opening cysteine and the closing phenylalanine or tryptophan. Each record gives: J gene, D gene, clone size, V gene, CDR3 DNA, CDR3 protein. A D gene is named only where the DNA matches it firmly. Size is stated for part of the rows, as once, few or many counts, or as a class when the clone is expanded.

>TRBJ2-7|TRBD1|-|TRBV10-1
TGCGCCAGCAGTGATAGAGACAGGGGTTGCGAGCAGTACTTC
CASSDRDRGCEQYF
>TRBJ2-7|TRBD1|-|TRBV28
TGTGCCAGCAGTGCCCCGGGACAGGGTGGAAACGAGCAGTACTTC
CASSAPGQGGNEQYF
>TRBJ2-3|TRBD2|-|TRBV9
TGTGCCAGCAGCGTAGGGGTTAGCGGGAGAGGGACAGATACGCAGTATTTT
CASSVGVSGRGTDTQYF
>TRBJ2-1|-|-|TRBV6-1
TGTGCCAGCAGTGACGGTGGCGGCTCCTCCTACAATGAGCAGTTCTTC
CASSDGGGSSYNEQFF
>TRBJ1-3|-|-|TRBV29-1
TGCAGCGTCCCGGGGACCTCTGGAAACACCATATATTTT
CSVPGTSGNTIYF
>TRBJ1-5|TRBD1|-|TRBV28
TGTGCCAGCAGCCGGACAGGGTGCCCCAATCAGCCCCAGCATTTT
CASSRTGCPNQPQHF
>TRBJ2-5|-|-|TRBV7-2
TGTGCCAGCAGCCTCAATTGGGAGACCCAGTACTTC
CASSLNWETQYF
>TRBJ2-5|-|-|TRBV9
TGTGCCAGCAGTCACGGACGGCGGGGAGAGACCCAGTACTTC
CASSHGRRGETQYF
>TRBJ2-7|TRBD2|-|TRBV6-5
TGTGCCAGCAGTTACCTCCAGGGAGGGGAGCAGTACTTC
CASSYLQGGEQYF
>TRBJ2-7|-|-|TRBV2
TGTGCCAGCAAGGGGGTCTCCTCCTACGAGCAGTACTTC
CASKGVSSYEQYF
>TRBJ2-3|-|-|TRBV10-2
TGCGCCAGCGGCCCCCTCCAAGATACGCAGTATTTT
CASGPLQDTQYF
>TRBJ2-2|-|once|TRBV6-6
TGTGCCAGCAGTTATGATGAGGCCCGGCGGTTGCTGTTTTTT
CASSYDEARRLLFF
>TRBJ2-3|-|-|TRBV28
TGTGCCAGCGGGTCGTCTAGCAGCACAGATACGCAGTATTTT
CASGSSSSTDTQYF
>TRBJ2-5|TRBD2|-|TRBV9
TGTGCCAGCAGCGTATCGGGGGGTCGAGAGACCCAGTACTTC
CASSVSGGRETQYF
>TRBJ2-3|-|-|TRBV9
TGTGCCAGCAGCGTATGGGGAGACACAGATACGCAGTATTTT
CASSVWGDTDTQYF
>TRBJ1-4|-|-|TRBV28
TGTGCCAGCAGTTCCGTAAGGAGGGGGGTTGGTCTAAAGGATGAAAAACTGTTTTTT
CASSSVRRGVGLKDEKLFF
>TRBJ1-3|-|-|TRBV14
TGTGCCAGCAGCCAAGTAAGCTCTGGAAACACCATATATTTT
CASSQVSSGNTIYF
>TRBJ1-1|-|-|TRBV6-5
TGTGCCAGCAGGATCGGGCTCTGGGAGGAAGCTTTCTTT
CASRIGLWEEAFF
>TRBJ1-4|-|-|TRBV11-2
TGTGCCAGCAGCTCTATATACCCGAACGAAAAACTGTTTTTT
CASSSIYPNEKLFF
>TRBJ2-7|TRBD2|-|TRBV29-1
TGCAGCGTGACCGGGACTAGGGCGCCCTACGAGCAGTACTTC
CSVTGTRAPYEQYF
>TRBJ1-2|TRBD1|-|TRBV6-5
TGTGCCAGCAGACGACCGACAGGGAACTATGGCTACACCTTC
CASRRPTGNYGYTF
>TRBJ2-1|TRBD1|-|TRBV29-1
TGCAGCGTTGAGGGGGACAGGGTCATGGGCGGGGCAAACAATGAGCAGTTCTTC
CSVEGDRVMGGANNEQFF
>TRBJ1-4|TRBD1|-|TRBV4-3
TGCGCCAGCAGCCAAGTAGGACAGGGGGCCTCAACTAATGAAAAACTGTTTTTT
CASSQVGQGASTNEKLFF
>TRBJ2-1|-|-|TRBV9
TGTGCCAGCAGCGTAGTATCGGTGGACGACAATGAGCAGTTCTTC
CASSVVSVDDNEQFF
>TRBJ2-5|TRBD2|-|TRBV6-1
TGTGCCAGCAGTGAAGCAGAGGCTAGCGGGAAGAGGACCCAGTACTTC
CASSEAEASGKRTQYF
>TRBJ1-5|-|few|TRBV27
TGTGCCAGCGCCCCCGGGACAAGCCCTCAGCCCCAGCATTTT
CASAPGTSPQPQHF
>TRBJ2-2|-|-|TRBV28
TGTGCCAGCAGTTTAATTGGGGGAAGGCTGTTTTTT
CASSLIGGRLFF
>TRBJ1-2|-|-|TRBV6-5
TGTGCCAGCAGCCCCCGATCGATCGGCTATGGCTACACCTTC
CASSPRSIGYGYTF
>TRBJ2-1|TRBD2|-|TRBV18
TGTGCCAGCTCACTTGGACTAGCGGGAGGTTCTGAGCAGTTCTTC
CASSLGLAGGSEQFF
>TRBJ1-2|TRBD1|-|TRBV5-8
TGTGCCAGCAGCTTGGTTTTGGGACAGGGGGCGAATGGCTACACCTTC
CASSLVLGQGANGYTF
>TRBJ2-3|-|once|TRBV27
TGTGCCAGCAGTTCCTACAAACTCCCTACGCAGTATTTT
CASSSYKLPTQYF
>TRBJ1-1|-|-|TRBV7-2
TGTGCCAGCAGCATTTACAGCGGGACTGAAGCTTTCTTT
CASSIYSGTEAFF